The 5 T cell receptor beta chains listed next were all sequenced from one sample in a study of CD8+CD57+ T cells in acquired aplastic anemia (dated by TCRdb to the late 2010s). Sequencing instrument: Illumina HiSeq 2000. Genomic DNA was used as template for profiling of TCR beta VDJ combinations and CDR3 sequences. The public sequencing data were trimmed at Q25 with fastp and processed into clonotypes with MiXCR by TCRdb, which kept only in-frame beta chains. Here each entry gathers all rows of one CDR3 protein and keeps the most common genes and DNA. Within this sample are approximately 170,000 distinct CDR3 sequences, with roughly half of them counted one time only. The top ten hold roughly 15% of the sample. Sequenced material: sorted CD4+, CD8+, or CD8+CD57+ T cells (not recorded which) from PBMCs. These receptors came from a human donor in good health, serving as a control.

Worth noting for this clonotype: This sequence may be a read error, since a much larger clone differs from it by one base. V usage is TRBV9 and J usage is TRBJ1-4; 8 nucleotides line up with TRBD1. The germline V gene has CDR1 SGDLS and CDR2 YYNGEE. The CDR3 contains 14 residues. With V trimmed by 4 bases and J by 5 bases, 4 bases remained unmatched. CDR3 DNA: TGTGCCAGCAGCCACCGGGACAGGAATGAAAAACTGTTTTTT. It translates to CASSHRDRNEKLFF.

The V gene is TRBV15, the J gene TRBJ1-5; no definite D call. Germline CDR1 LNHNV, CDR2 YYDKDF (reference sequence). The CDR3 is 12 amino acids. Trimming removed 1 base at V and 6 bases at J, with 4 bases between. The CDR3: CATSRGGQPQHF. CDR3 in DNA: TGTGCCACCAGCAGAGGAGGTCAGCCCCAGCATTTT. Using reference TRBV15 and TRBJ1-5 for the parts outside the CDR3, the full variable domain is DAMVIQNPRYQVTQFGKPVTLSCSQTLNHNVMYWYQQKSSQAPKLLFHYYDKDFNNEADTPDNFQSRRPNTSFCFLDIRSPGLGDTAMYLCATSRGGQPQHFGDGTRLSIL.

This clonotype was seen once. The chain combines TRBV10-1 with TRBJ2-2, with D unclear. CDR1 and CDR2 from the germline V gene are WNHNN and SYGVQD (reference sequence). The CDR3 spans 12 residues. Trimming pared 8 bases from V and 4 bases from J, leaving 8 bases between. In nucleotides, the CDR3 is TGCGCCAGCGGCCTAATCACCGGGGAGCTGTTTTTT. This codes for CASGLITGELFF.

The rearrangement links TRBV20-1 to TRBJ2-1, with D perhaps being TRBD1 or TRBD2 (5 bases each). The V and J ends lost 8 bases and 3 bases respectively, with 17 bases between them. Germline CDR1 is DFQATT and CDR2 is SNEGSKA (reference sequence). This CDR3 contains 14 residues. CDR3 in amino acids: CSTRPRDGYNEQFF. The CDR3 bases are TGCAGTACCCGCCCCCGGGACGGCTACAATGAGCAGTTCTTC.

The chain carries TRBV7-6 and TRBJ2-1, with D unclear. The CDR3 spans 15 residues. Germline values: CDR1 SGHVS, CDR2 FNYEAQ. Between the trimmed V and J ends, which lost 0 bases and 5 bases, there was a span of 11 bases. CDR3 sequence (DNA): TGTGCCAGCAGCTTAGCGGGGATTCTAAACAATGAGCAGTTCTTC. Its protein is CASSLAGILNNEQFF. Full variable domain (outside the CDR3, taken from reference TRBV7-6 and TRBJ2-1): GAGVSQSPRYKVTKRGQDVALRCDPISGHVSLYWYRQALGQGPEFLTYFNYEAQQDKSGLPNDRFSAERPEGSISTLTIQRTEQRDSAMYRCASSLAGILNNEQFFGPGTRLTVL.